This TCR beta chain was sequenced during a study of ipilimumab plus nivolumab after autologous stem cell transplantation. Background on the study: The DLBCL group included primary refractory and relapsed cases.

In germline, CDR1 is SGHRS, CDR2 YFSETQ. This CDR3 spans 14 amino acids. Trimming removed 3 bases at V and 0 bases at J, with 10 bases between. Patients got ipilimumab 1 mg/kg beginning 14 to 28 days post-transplant. Profiled with immunoSEQ multiplex PCR; TCRdb holds only in-frame clones, not every one. This table has 15,000 to 20,000 clones, about 81% appearing once. The sequence was obtained from a male donor with diffuse large B-cell lymphoma. J is TRBJ2-7 and V is TRBV5-1; D unclear. Here the sequenced sample was PBMCs, taken in a trial of ipilimumab plus nivolumab as post-transplant consolidation. The CDR3 DNA sequence: TGCGCCAGCAGCTCTGGGTGGGACTCCTACGAGCAGTACTTC. It yields the protein CASSSGWDSYEQYF.